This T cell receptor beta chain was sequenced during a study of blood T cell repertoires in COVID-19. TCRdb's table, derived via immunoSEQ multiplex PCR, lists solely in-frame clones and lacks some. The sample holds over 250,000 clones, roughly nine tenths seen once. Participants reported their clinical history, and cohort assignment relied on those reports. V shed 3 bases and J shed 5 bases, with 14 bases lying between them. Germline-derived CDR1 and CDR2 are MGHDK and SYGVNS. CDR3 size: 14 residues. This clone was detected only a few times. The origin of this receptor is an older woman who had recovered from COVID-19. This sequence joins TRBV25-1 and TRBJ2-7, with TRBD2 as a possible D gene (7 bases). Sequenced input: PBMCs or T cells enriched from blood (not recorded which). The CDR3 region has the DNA TGTGCCAGCAGTGAGGGGGGGCGCGACGACGAGCAGTACTTC. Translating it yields CASSEGGRDDEQYF.